Listed below are T cell receptor beta chains from one sample, sequenced in a study of patients and donors after allogeneic stem cell transplantation. TCRdb used MiXCR to reprocess the RT-PCR reads, holding one entry per CDR3 protein. The data hold tens of thousands of distinct CDR3 sequences, with 45% to 50% observed a single time. The sequenced material came from blood, either unsorted or a sorted T cell fraction (not recorded which). These TCRs come from a human donor who was either an allogeneic HSCT recipient or a stem cell or donor lymphocyte infusion donor (not recorded which). It is not recorded whose cells these are; they may come from a transplant donor. The CDR3 runs from the conserved cysteine through the conserved F or W. A D gene is named only where the DNA matches it firmly. Where a row states a size, it is once, few, many or the class of an expanded clone; other rows omit it.

V: TRBV4-1
D: TRBD1
size: once
J: TRBJ1-1
CDR3: CASSHADRGGGLSTEAFF
DNA: TGCGCCAGCAGCCACGCCGACAGGGGAGGTGGCTTGAGCACTGAAGCTTTCTTT

V: TRBV27
D: .
size: .
J: TRBJ2-2
CDR3: CASSPAVGVRGGELFF
DNA: TGTGCCAGCAGTCCAGCGGTGGGAGTAAGAGGCGGGGAGCTGTTTTTT

V: TRBV7-2
D: .
size: .
J: TRBJ1-1
CDR3: CASKRGRDTEAFF
DNA: TGTGCCAGCAAACGGGGCAGGGACACTGAAGCTTTCTTT

V: TRBV7-2
D: .
size: .
J: TRBJ2-1
CDR3: CASSLQAQTYYNEQFF
DNA: TGTGCCAGCAGCCTTCAAGCGCAAACGTACTACAATGAGCAGTTCTTC

V: TRBV12-3/TRBV12-4
D: .
size: .
J: TRBJ1-2
CDR3: CASLAGIYGYTF
DNA: TGTGCCAGCCTTGCAGGGATCTATGGCTACACCTTC

V: TRBV7-9
D: TRBD1
size: .
J: TRBJ1-5
CDR3: CASSTGGSNQPQHF
DNA: TGTGCCAGCAGCACAGGGGGTTCAAATCAGCCCCAGCATTTT

V: TRBV4-2
D: TRBD1
size: .
J: TRBJ1-4
CDR3: CASSQGAEPGQGKEKLFF
DNA: TGTGCCAGCAGCCAAGGTGCCGAACCGGGACAGGGGAAAGAAAAACTGTTTTTT

V: TRBV12-3/TRBV12-4
D: TRBD2
size: .
J: TRBJ2-5
CDR3: CASSSAAGDWETQYF
DNA: TGTGCCAGCAGCTCAGCAGCGGGAGACTGGGAGACCCAGTACTTC

V: TRBV15
D: .
size: .
J: TRBJ1-5
CDR3: CATSRAQDRQPQHF
DNA: TGTGCCACCAGCAGAGCTCAGGACAGACAGCCCCAGCATTTT

V: TRBV12-3/TRBV12-4
D: .
size: .
J: TRBJ1-5
CDR3: CASSLAGVQPQHF
DNA: TGTGCCAGCAGTTTGGCTGGCGTCCAGCCCCAGCATTTT

V: TRBV9
D: .
size: .
J: TRBJ1-3
CDR3: CASSVGSISGNTIYF
DNA: TGTGCCAGCAGCGTAGGTTCCATCTCTGGAAACACCATATATTTT

V: TRBV6-5
D: .
size: .
J: TRBJ1-5
CDR3: CASSFNGRMNQPQHF
DNA: TGTGCCAGCAGTTTCAACGGACGGATGAATCAGCCCCAGCATTTT

V: TRBV6-6
D: .
size: .
J: TRBJ1-4
CDR3: CASSPYPGTQEKLFF
DNA: TGTGCCAGCAGTCCTTACCCCGGGACTCAGGAAAAACTGTTTTTT

V: TRBV7-3
D: .
size: few
J: TRBJ1-1
CDR3: CASSLGPDYEAFF
DNA: TGTGCCAGCAGCTTAGGTCCAGACTATGAAGCTTTCTTT

V: TRBV2
D: .
size: .
J: TRBJ1-5
CDR3: CASRYWTEELNQPQHF
DNA: TGTGCCAGCAGATATTGGACAGAAGAACTAAATCAGCCCCAGCATTTT

V: TRBV9
D: .
size: .
J: TRBJ2-3
CDR3: CASSVGVAQNTQYF
DNA: TGTGCCAGCAGCGTAGGGGTAGCCCAGAATACGCAGTATTTT

V: TRBV12-3/TRBV12-4
D: .
size: few
J: TRBJ1-1
CDR3: CASRRTASNTEAFF
DNA: TGTGCCAGCAGAAGGACAGCCTCGAACACTGAAGCTTTCTTT

V: TRBV4-2
D: TRBD1
size: .
J: TRBJ2-7
CDR3: CASSQAGTGGTYEQYF
DNA: TGTGCCAGCAGCCAAGCCGGGACAGGGGGTACCTACGAGCAGTACTTC

V: TRBV10-3
D: .
size: .
J: TRBJ1-1
CDR3: CASRLDGPSRTEAFF
DNA: TGTGCCTCACGTCTGGACGGCCCCTCTAGGACTGAAGCTTTCTTT

V: TRBV15
D: .
size: .
J: TRBJ1-1
CDR3: CATSRDGALEAFF
DNA: TGTGCCACCAGCAGAGATGGGGCACTTGAAGCTTTCTTT

V: TRBV27
D: .
size: .
J: TRBJ1-5
CDR3: CASSFGRGNQPQHF
DNA: TGTGCCAGCAGTTTCGGGAGGGGCAATCAGCCCCAGCATTTT

V: TRBV14
D: .
size: few
J: TRBJ1-3
CDR3: CASSQDLGSTSGNTIYF
DNA: TGTGCCAGCAGCCAAGATCTGGGCTCTACCTCTGGAAACACCATATATTTT

V: TRBV12-3/TRBV12-4
D: TRBD1
size: few
J: TRBJ1-5
CDR3: CASRSTGEPQHF
DNA: TGTGCCAGCAGATCCACAGGGGAGCCCCAGCATTTT